These T cell receptor beta chains were read from a single sample in a study of cytotoxic CD8 clonotypes in ibrutinib-treated CLL. The data were produced by immunoSEQ multiplex PCR, yet TCRdb's version contains in-frame clones alone and is incomplete. The repertoire includes about 120,000 clones, approximately 83% of them detected once, and about 2% sits in the top ten. The sample here was PBMCs, taken after 24 months of ibrutinib treatment. These receptor sequences come from a human donor with chronic lymphocytic leukemia. The CDR3 runs from the conserved cysteine through the conserved F or W. The D gene is left open where the match is weak. The size field is filled for only some rows; it gives once, few, many or a size class.

v_gene,len,j_gene,abundance,d_gene,CDR3aa,CDR3nt
TRBV19,15,TRBJ2-1,once,TRBD2,CASSSGTSGFNEQFF,TGTGCCAGTAGTTCCGGGACTAGCGGGTTCAATGAGCAGTTCTTC
TRBV7-2,14,TRBJ1-5,few,TRBD1,CASSWTDRAQPQHF,TGTGCCAGCAGCTGGACCGACAGGGCCCAGCCCCAGCATTTT
TRBV7-3,16,TRBJ2-2,once,TRBD1,CASSLQTGLNTGELFF,TGTGCCAGCAGCCTACAGACAGGGCTAAACACCGGGGAGCTGTTTTTT
TRBV2,15,TRBJ1-1,NA,NA,CASSIDLRTATEAFF,TGTGCCAGCAGCATAGACTTAAGGACAGCCACTGAAGCTTTCTTT
TRBV19,13,TRBJ2-2,NA,NA,CASSMGAVGELFF,TGTGCCAGTAGTATGGGGGCAGTCGGGGAGCTGTTTTTT
TRBV4-2,15,TRBJ2-5,NA,TRBD2,CASSQDRQAGGTQYF,TGTGCCAGCAGCCAAGATCGCCAAGCGGGGGGCACCCAGTACTTC
TRBV27,12,TRBJ2-7,NA,NA,CASSQNLGEQYF,TGTGCCAGCAGTCAGAATCTAGGCGAGCAGTACTTC
TRBV2,17,TRBJ2-7,once,TRBD2,CASSRDSGLAGGYEQYF,TGTGCCAGCAGCCGGGACAGCGGACTAGCGGGGGGTTACGAGCAGTACTTC
TRBV19,11,TRBJ1-1,NA,NA,CASRTLAGDFF,TGTGCCAGTAGGACCTTGGCTGGGGATTTCTTT
TRBV27,14,TRBJ1-3,NA,NA,CASSFRGTGNTIYF,TGTGCCAGCAGTTTCCGGGGAACGGGAAACACCATATATTTT
TRBV11-2,15,TRBJ2-3,NA,NA,CASSFTGTSTDTQYF,TGTGCCAGCAGCTTTACTGGGACTAGCACAGATACGCAGTATTTT
TRBV6-1,13,TRBJ1-4,NA,NA,CASSGARGEKLFF,TGTGCCAGCAGCGGGGCTCGGGGTGAAAAACTGTTTTTT
TRBV10-3,15,TRBJ2-7,NA,NA,CAISKGPLDSYEQYF,TGTGCCATCAGTAAGGGGCCCCTTGACTCCTACGAGCAGTACTTC
TRBV7-9,12,TRBJ2-1,NA,NA,CASSLVTYEQFF,TGTGCCAGCAGCTTAGTGACATATGAGCAGTTCTTC
TRBV6-1,13,TRBJ2-7,few,TRBD2,CASTRGGSTEQYF,TGTGCCAGCACCCGGGGGGGGTCGACCGAGCAGTACTTC
TRBV4-2,15,TRBJ1-3,NA,NA,CASSQVVGAGNTIYF,TGTGCCAGCAGCCAAGTAGTGGGGGCTGGAAACACCATATATTTT
TRBV10-2,11,TRBJ2-6,few,NA,CACQGANVLTF,TGCGCCTGCCAGGGGGCCAACGTCCTGACTTTC
TRBV15,15,TRBJ2-5,NA,NA,CATSRDPGAQETQYF,TGTGCCACCAGCAGAGACCCAGGGGCCCAAGAGACCCAGTACTTC
TRBV28,16,TRBJ1-5,NA,NA,CASSLTGGGEFQPQHF,TGTGCCAGCAGTTTGACGGGGGGAGGTGAGTTTCAGCCCCAGCATTTT
TRBV10-3,15,TRBJ1-5,NA,NA,CAISEAGYGDQPQHF,TGTGCCATCAGTGAGGCGGGGTACGGGGATCAGCCCCAGCATTTT
TRBV2,14,TRBJ2-1,NA,NA,CASTGDFVGDEQFF,TGTGCCAGCACAGGAGATTTTGTAGGGGATGAGCAGTTCTTC
TRBV9,12,TRBJ1-2,NA,NA,CASSVVRGAYTF,TGTGCCAGCAGCGTAGTTCGGGGCGCTTACACCTTC
TRBV28,13,TRBJ2-3,few,NA,CASSLPGTDTQYF,TGTGCCAGCAGTTTACCAGGCACAGATACGCAGTATTTT
TRBV7-9,15,TRBJ1-2,NA,TRBD1,CASSYGTGAHYGYTF,TGTGCCAGCAGCTACGGGACAGGGGCCCACTATGGCTACACCTTC
TRBV7-9,15,TRBJ2-2,NA,NA,CASSSRTWGTGELFF,TGTGCCAGCAGCTCACGAACATGGGGTACCGGGGAGCTGTTTTTT
TRBV27,15,TRBJ1-2,NA,NA,CASSSYQGPLYGYTF,TGTGCCAGCAGTTCCTATCAGGGACCGCTATATGGCTACACCTTC
TRBV29-1,13,TRBJ1-6,few,NA,CSVEEWTNSPLHF,TGCAGCGTTGAAGAATGGACCAATTCACCCCTCCACTTT
TRBV18,12,TRBJ2-1,NA,NA,CASSPLDNEQFF,TGTGCCAGCTCCCCTCTAGACAATGAGCAGTTCTTC
TRBV11-3,14,TRBJ1-3,NA,NA,CASSSGDAWNTIYF,TGTGCCAGCAGCTCAGGGGACGCGTGGAACACCATATATTTT
TRBV18,14,TRBJ2-5,NA,TRBD2,CASSPGLAPETQYF,TGTGCCAGCTCACCAGGACTAGCTCCTGAGACCCAGTACTTC
TRBV6-5,14,TRBJ1-4,NA,NA,CASSVDSYNEKLFF,TGTGCCAGCAGCGTGGACAGCTATAATGAAAAACTGTTTTTT
TRBV28,14,TRBJ2-7,NA,NA,CASSGQIDSYEQYF,TGTGCCAGCAGCGGACAGATTGATTCCTACGAGCAGTACTTC
TRBV7-8,16,TRBJ2-3,NA,NA,CASSKGAAASTDTQYF,TGTGCCAGCAGCAAAGGGGCGGCGGCTAGCACAGATACGCAGTATTTT
TRBV6-1,14,TRBJ2-2,NA,TRBD2,CASNLAGGTGELFF,TGTGCCAGCAACCTAGCGGGAGGCACCGGGGAGCTGTTTTTT
TRBV7-6,17,TRBJ2-2,NA,NA,CASSSPNQGWNTGELFF,TGTGCCAGCAGCTCTCCGAATCAGGGATGGAACACCGGGGAGCTGTTTTTT
TRBV30,19,TRBJ1-3,NA,TRBD1,CAWLSKPGTGERRGNTIYF,TGTGCCTGGTTAAGTAAACCAGGGACAGGGGAACGGAGGGGAAACACCATATATTTT
TRBV29-1,15,TRBJ1-2,NA,NA,CSVERVILSLDGYTF,NA
TRBV19,12,TRBJ2-7,NA,NA,CASSIGGYEQYF,TGTGCCAGTAGTATCGGAGGGTACGAGCAGTACTTC
TRBV7-8,19,TRBJ2-2,NA,TRBD2,CASSLLVLAGGANTGELFF,TGTGCCAGCAGCTTATTAGTGCTAGCGGGAGGCGCGAACACCGGGGAGCTGTTTTTT
TRBV7-9,13,TRBJ1-1,NA,NA,CASSLRINTEAFF,TGTGCCAGCAGCCTCCGGATCAACACTGAAGCTTTCTTT
TRBV2,15,TRBJ2-2,NA,TRBD2,CASSPGLALDGELFF,TGTGCCAGCAGCCCGGGACTAGCGCTAGACGGGGAGCTGTTTTTT
TRBV5-1,16,TRBJ2-5,NA,NA,CASSLAGGAVVLTQYF,TGCGCCAGCAGCTTGGCAGGGGGGGCCGTCGTCCTCACCCAGTACTTC
TRBV28,12,TRBJ2-7,NA,NA,CASSRRGNEQYF,TGTGCCAGCAGTCGCCGGGGGAACGAGCAGTACTTC
TRBV28,13,TRBJ2-7,few,NA,CASSKAGSYEQYF,TGTGCCAGCAGTAAAGCGGGCAGCTACGAGCAGTACTTC
TRBV5-4,13,TRBJ2-1,NA,NA,CASSFSDSNEQFF,TGTGCCAGCAGCTTCTCGGACAGCAATGAGCAGTTCTTC
TRBV5-6,17,TRBJ2-1,few,TRBD2,CASSPLIPAGEYNEQFF,TGTGCCAGCAGCCCGCTTATTCCGGCGGGAGAGTATAATGAGCAGTTCTTC
TRBV19,14,TRBJ2-3,NA,NA,CASSSPRLRDTQYF,TGTGCCAGTAGTTCCCCCAGACTTAGAGATACGCAGTATTTT
TRBV7-2,19,TRBJ1-1,NA,NA,CASSSPLQGRTGWVRRAFF,TGTGCCAGCAGCTCCCCGCTACAAGGGCGGACGGGATGGGTTCGGAGGGCTTTCTTT
TRBV29-1,13,TRBJ2-1,NA,TRBD2,CSALLAGYNEQFF,TGCAGCGCACTCTTAGCGGGATACAATGAGCAGTTCTTC
TRBV7-2,17,TRBJ2-3,NA,TRBD2,CASSFSGTSGGADTQYF,TGTGCCAGCAGCTTTTCCGGGACTAGCGGGGGGGCAGATACGCAGTATTTT
TRBV30,14,TRBJ2-3,NA,TRBD1,CAWATGTATDTQYF,TGTGCCTGGGCTACCGGGACAGCCACAGATACGCAGTATTTT
TRBV28,12,TRBJ1-2,NA,NA,CATTGLFYGYTF,TGTGCCACCACAGGGTTGTTTTATGGCTACACCTTC
TRBV19,16,TRBJ2-1,NA,TRBD1,CASRGQRTGGGNEQFF,TGTGCCAGTAGAGGACAACGGACAGGGGGAGGCAATGAGCAGTTCTTC
TRBV7-2,17,TRBJ2-2,once,NA,CASTPYILGVNTGELFF,TGTGCCAGCACCCCATACATACTGGGTGTAAACACCGGGGAGCTGTTTTTT
TRBV7-9,15,TRBJ1-1,NA,NA,CASSEPGTKNTEAFF,TGTGCCAGCAGCGAACCCGGGACAAAGAACACTGAAGCTTTCTTT